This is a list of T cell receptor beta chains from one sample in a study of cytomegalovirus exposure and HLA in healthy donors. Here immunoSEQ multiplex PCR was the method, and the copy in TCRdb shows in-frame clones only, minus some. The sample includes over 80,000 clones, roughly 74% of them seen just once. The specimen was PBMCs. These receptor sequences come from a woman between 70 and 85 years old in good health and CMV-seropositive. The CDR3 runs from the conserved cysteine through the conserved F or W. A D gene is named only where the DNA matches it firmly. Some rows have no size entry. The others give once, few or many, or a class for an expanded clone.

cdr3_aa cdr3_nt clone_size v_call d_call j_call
CSVLAGVGTGELFF TGCAGCGTTCTAGCGGGAGTAGGCACCGGGGAGCTGTTTTTT - TRBV29-1 TRBD2 TRBJ2-2
CASSQESIPGRADTQYF TGCGCCAGCAGCCAAGAAAGCATTCCAGGCCGCGCAGATACGCAGTATTTT few TRBV4-1 - TRBJ2-3
CSVLRQGRGDEQFF TGCAGCGTACTCCGACAGGGCCGCGGGGATGAGCAGTTCTTC - TRBV29-1 - TRBJ2-1
CASSLQGRGQPQHF TGTGCCAGCAGTCTACAGGGTAGGGGTCAGCCCCAGCATTTT - TRBV28 - TRBJ1-5
CASSPGQAIRGSPLHF TGTGCCAGCTCACCGGGACAGGCCATCCGGGGTTCACCCCTCCACTTT - TRBV18 TRBD1 TRBJ1-6
CASRQGAGGEQYF TGTGCCAGCAGACAGGGGGCCGGAGGCGAGCAGTACTTC - TRBV6-4 TRBD1 TRBJ2-7
CASSLEGGDGYTF TGCGCCAGCAGCTTGGAAGGGGGGGATGGCTACACCTTC - TRBV5-1 - TRBJ1-2
CASSLAGWNTEAFF TGTGCCAGCAGTCTAGCGGGGTGGAACACTGAAGCTTTCTTT - TRBV2 - TRBJ1-1
CASSEESGRLFNVLTF TGTGCCAGCAGCGAGGAAAGCGGGAGGTTATTCAACGTCCTGACTTTC - TRBV5-6 TRBD2 TRBJ2-6
CASSLGRKDRHQETQYF TGTGCCAGCAGCTTAGGAAGAAAGGACAGACATCAAGAGACCCAGTACTTC few TRBV7-9 - TRBJ2-5
CASSPTGWGQESTEQYF TGTGCCAGCTCACCAACTGGCTGGGGACAGGAGTCCACCGAGCAGTACTTC - TRBV18 TRBD1 TRBJ2-7
CASSIHSGEQYF TGTGCCAGTAGTATTCATTCGGGCGAGCAGTACTTC few TRBV19 - TRBJ2-7
CASSDGTGITEAFF TGCGCCAGCAGTGATGGGACAGGGATCACTGAAGCTTTCTTT - TRBV10-1 TRBD1 TRBJ1-1
CASSLFAGSSYNSPLHF TGTGCCAGCAGTTTATTTGCAGGTAGCTCCTATAATTCACCCCTCCACTTT - TRBV27 - TRBJ1-6
CASSLWFGIGYSPLHF TGTGCCAGCAGTTTATGGTTCGGAATCGGGTATTCACCCCTCCACTTT - TRBV28 - TRBJ1-6
CASRTGVAGANVLTF TGTGCCAGCAGGACAGGGGTGGCTGGGGCCAACGTCCTGACTTTC - TRBV2 TRBD1 TRBJ2-6
CASSRIGTENTEAFF TGTGCCAGTAGTAGGATTGGGACAGAGAACACTGAAGCTTTCTTT - TRBV19 TRBD1 TRBJ1-1
CSTRNSYEQYF TGCAGCACTCGTAACTCCTACGAGCAGTACTTC - TRBV29-1 - TRBJ2-7
CASSSSSTDTQYF TGTGCCAGCTCATCGTCTAGCACAGATACGCAGTATTTT - TRBV18 - TRBJ2-3
CASSVDGTDNSPLHF TGTGCCAGCAGCGTAGACGGGACAGATAATTCACCCCTCCACTTT - TRBV9 TRBD1 TRBJ1-6
CASSLGHLQETQYF TGTGCCAGCAGCTTAGGGCACCTACAAGAGACCCAGTACTTC - TRBV7-3 - TRBJ2-5
CASSSKQENEKLFF TGTGCCAGCAGTAGCAAACAGGAGAATGAAAAACTGTTTTTT - TRBV27 - TRBJ1-4
CASRTGFQGAGELFF TGTGCCAGTAGAACAGGGTTCCAGGGGGCCGGGGAGCTGTTTTTT - TRBV19 TRBD1 TRBJ2-2
CASGHEQGSVTQYF TGCGCCAGCGGACACGAACAGGGGTCGGTGACCCAGTACTTC - TRBV5-1 TRBD1 TRBJ2-5
CASSLTSGGAVNEQFF TGTGCCAGCAGTTTAACTAGCGGGGGGGCCGTCAATGAGCAGTTCTTC - TRBV27 TRBD2 TRBJ2-1
CSVEENHYGYTF TGCAGCGTTGAGGAGAACCACTATGGCTACACCTTC - TRBV29-1 - TRBJ1-2
CAISRGATQYF TGTGCCATCTCCCGCGGGGCTACGCAGTATTTT - TRBV10-3 - TRBJ2-3
CAWSVRGNTEAFF TGTGCCTGGAGTGTACGGGGGAACACTGAAGCTTTCTTT few TRBV30 - TRBJ1-1
CASSQGWGQGDGEQYF TGTGCCAGCAGCCAAGGGTGGGGACAGGGAGATGGCGAGCAGTACTTT - TRBV4-2 TRBD1 TRBJ2-7
CASSGGDRGRGTEAFF TGCGCCAGCAGCGGCGGGGACAGGGGGCGAGGAACTGAAGCTTTCTTT - TRBV5-1 TRBD1 TRBJ1-1
CASSLDYDYGYTF TGTGCCAGCAGCTTAGACTATGATTATGGCTACACCTTC - TRBV7-6 - TRBJ1-2
CASSPQGDQPQHF TGTGCCAGTAGTCCCCAGGGTGATCAGCCCCAGCATTTT - TRBV19 - TRBJ1-5
CASSITKTSLDTQYF TGTGCCAGTAGTATAACAAAGACTAGCTTAGATACGCAGTATTTT - TRBV19 TRBD2 TRBJ2-3
CASSDHQGAGETQYF TGTGCCAGCAGTGACCACCAGGGGGCCGGGGAGACCCAGTACTTC - TRBV25-1 TRBD1 TRBJ2-5
CASSHSDSPDQPQHF TGCGCCAGCAGCCACTCGGACAGCCCTGATCAGCCCCAGCATTTT few TRBV4-1 - TRBJ1-5
CASSLFGGLSPLHF TGTGCCAGCAGTTTATTCGGGGGACTTTCACCCCTCCACTTT few TRBV28 - TRBJ1-6
CASSSRTGANTEAFF TGTGCCAGCAGCTCAAGGACAGGGGCGAACACTGAAGCTTTCTTT few TRBV7-3 TRBD1 TRBJ1-1
CASSLKGPTEAFF TGTGCCAGCAGCTTAAAGGGGCCCACTGAAGCTTTCTTT - TRBV11-2 - TRBJ1-1
CSVEGLGDTDTQYF TGCAGCGTAGAGGGACTAGGCGACACAGATACGCAGTATTTT - TRBV29-1 TRBD2 TRBJ2-3
CASRQGNQPQHF TGTGCCAGCAGACAGGGCAATCAGCCCCAGCATTTT - TRBV2 - TRBJ1-5
CASSMQGRTEAFF TGTGCCAGTAGTATGCAGGGGCGCACTGAAGCTTTCTTT few TRBV19 - TRBJ1-1
CASSLGLAGYTQYF TGTGCCAGCAGTTTGGGACTAGCGGGATACACGCAGTATTTT - TRBV27 TRBD2 TRBJ2-3
CASSVVASSYEQYF TGTGCCAGCAGCGTAGTGGCAAGCTCCTACGAGCAGTACTTC - TRBV9 - TRBJ2-7
CASSPDRAGNTIYF TGTGCCAGCTCACCGGACAGAGCTGGAAACACCATATATTTT - TRBV18 - TRBJ1-3
CASSPSGGEKLFF TGTGCCAGCTCACCTTCAGGCGGGGAAAAACTGTTTTTT few TRBV18 - TRBJ1-4
CASRLGLQETQYF TGTGCCAGCAGGCTAGGACTACAAGAGACCCAGTACTTC few TRBV6-5 - TRBJ2-5
CATAQGGVNIQYF TGTGCCACCGCACAGGGAGGGGTAAACATTCAGTACTTC - TRBV27 - TRBJ2-4
CASSRESSYEQYF TGTGCCAGCTCTCGGGAGAGCTCCTACGAGCAGTACTTC once TRBV28 - TRBJ2-7
CASSLSPYEQYF TGTGCCAGCAGCCTATCCCCCTACGAGCAGTACTTC - TRBV9 - TRBJ2-7
CASSEGGGSGNTIYF TGCGCCAGCAGTGAAGGGGGGGGCTCTGGAAACACCATATATTTT few TRBV10-2 - TRBJ1-3
CASSRGPGELFF TGTGCCAGCAGTAGAGGGCCCGGGGAGCTGTTTTTT - TRBV2 - TRBJ2-2